This T cell receptor (beta chain) originates from a study of T cell responses to AZD1222 COVID-19 vaccine. Study results and caveats: Clonal diversity was possibly underestimated, and white British individuals and females predominated among donors. With dominance at 160-218 and 743-854, vaccine-associated CD4 TCRs spanned spike. It was only after the peak T cell response that any repertoires were sampled. Once two AZD1222 doses were given, Spike-specific TCR breadth and depth went up.

Sequenced by immunoSEQ multiplex PCR; TCRdb stores in-frame clones only, minus some. The sample gives more than 95,000 clones, less than 95% of which show up once; 4% to 5.5% is in the top ten. The V gene end was trimmed by 3 bases and the J gene end by 6 bases; junction bases not matched to a gene: 3. The CDR3 totals 15 residues. The germline V gene has CDR1 SGHTA and CDR2 FQGNSA. About this clone itself: Its antigen is unknown.

The sequences come from peripheral blood, collected on day 0 of MenACWY control vaccination. This sequence originates from an adult in good health. The chain uses TRBV7-2 and TRBJ2-7, with 15 bases matching TRBD2. This CDR3 is CASSFGLAGGGEQYF. The DNA for the CDR3 is TGTGCCAGCAGCTTTGGACTAGCGGGAGGGGGCGAGCAGTACTTC.